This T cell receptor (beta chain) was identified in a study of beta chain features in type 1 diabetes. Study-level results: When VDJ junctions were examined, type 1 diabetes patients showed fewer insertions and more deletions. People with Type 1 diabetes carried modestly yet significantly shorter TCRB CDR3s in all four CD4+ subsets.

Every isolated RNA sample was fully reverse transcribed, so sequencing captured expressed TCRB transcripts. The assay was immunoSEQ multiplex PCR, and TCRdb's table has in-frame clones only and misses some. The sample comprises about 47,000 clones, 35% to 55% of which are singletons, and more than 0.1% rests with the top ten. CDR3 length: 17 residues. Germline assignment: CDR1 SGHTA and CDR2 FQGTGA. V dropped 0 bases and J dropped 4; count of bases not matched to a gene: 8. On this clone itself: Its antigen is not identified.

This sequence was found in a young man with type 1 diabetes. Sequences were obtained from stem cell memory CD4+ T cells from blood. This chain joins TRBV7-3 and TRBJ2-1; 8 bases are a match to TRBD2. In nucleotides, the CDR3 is TGTGCCAGCAGCTTAACGGCGGTGCGGGAGGCATACAATGAGCAGTTCTTC. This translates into CASSLTAVREAYNEQFF.